What follows are 9 T cell receptor beta chains derived from one specimen sequenced in a study of beta chain features in type 1 diabetes. Findings and caveats of the study: Moderately but significantly shorter TCRB CDR3s were found in Type 1 diabetes patients in all four CD4+ subsets.

The investigators reverse transcribed all of the isolated RNA, so they sequenced expressed TCRB transcripts. Clones were read by immunoSEQ multiplex PCR, and TCRdb kept only the in-frame ones, dropping some. Of nearly 700,000 clones in the sample, around 15% are singletons; the top ten hold less than 0.025%. What these receptors recognize is not known. Sequenced: naive CD4+ T cells from blood. These TCRs come from a man younger than 35 with type 1 diabetes.

This chain joins TRBV19 and TRBJ1-2; the match to TRBD1 covers 8 bases. V shed 7 bases and J 4 bases; nucleotides not matched to a gene: 8. This CDR3 comprises 14 residues. Germline V gene lookup returns CDR1 LNHDA and CDR2 SQIVND (reference sequence). In DNA form, the CDR3 reads TGTGCCAGTACGTATCCGGGACAGGTCTATGGCTACACCTTC. This codes for CASTYPGQVYGYTF.

The J gene is TRBJ1-2, the V gene TRBV6-1; D gene uncertain. The length of the CDR3 is 16 residues. The V gene lost 2 bases and the J gene lost 2 bases, with 15 bases spanning the gap. From germline, CDR1 is MNHNS and CDR2 SASEGT. In nucleotides, the CDR3 is TGTGCCAGCAGTGAAAGGACCGGCTACTACAACTATGGCTACACCTTC. Its translation is CASSERTGYYNYGYTF.

The rearrangement joins TRBV5-6 to TRBJ1-3, with D uncertain. The germline V gene has CDR1 SGHDT and CDR2 YYEEEE. CDR3 length: 13 residues. V was shortened by 5 bases and J by 1 base, with 7 bases between the two germline ends. CDR3 coding DNA: TGTGCCAGCAGGAGGGCGTCTGGAAACACCATATATTTT. Its protein is CASRRASGNTIYF. Combining the CDR3 with reference TRBV5-6 and TRBJ1-3 gives the whole variable domain DAGVTQSPTHLIKTRGQQVTLRCSPKSGHDTVSWYQQALGQGPQFIFQYYEEEERQRGNFPDRFSGHQFPNYSSELNVNALLLGDSALYLCASRRASGNTIYFGEGSWLTVV.

The table lists this clone with a few counts. For the CDR3, the DNA is TGTGCCAGCAGTTTAGCCGTCGGGCCCGGGGATGGCTACACCTTC. Residues: CASSLAVGPGDGYTF. The chain combines TRBV28 with TRBJ1-2; D gene uncertain. Germline-derived CDR1 and CDR2 are MDHEN and SYDVKM. V lost 2 bases and J 6 bases, leaving 16 bases between the germline ends. This CDR3 is built from 15 residues.

The genes are TRBV6-4 and TRBJ2-2, with 11 bases that match TRBD1. This CDR3 has 14 residues. In germline, CDR1 is MRHNA, CDR2 SNTAGT. Unmatched junction bases numbered 3, after V lost 7 bases and J lost 5 bases. CDR3 DNA sequence: TGTGCCAGCAAAGGACAGGGGGCAACCGGGGAGCTGTTTTTT. This codes for CASKGQGATGELFF.

This clone has only a few counts. The chain uses TRBV5-6 and TRBJ1-1, with TRBD1 as a possible D gene (5 bases). Germline assignment: CDR1 SGHDT and CDR2 YYEEEE. This CDR3 has 14 residues. The V end was cut by 2 bases, the J end by 3 bases, with 11 bases between. This CDR3 is CASSFWGSDTEAFF. The CDR3 DNA follows: TGTGCCAGCAGCTTTTGGGGGTCGGACACTGAAGCTTTCTTT.

A few counts support this clone. V is TRBV4-1 and J is TRBJ2-3; 10 positions agree with TRBD1. This CDR3 comprises 18 residues. With V trimmed by 1 base and J by 3 bases, 10 bases remained unmatched. Germline CDR1 is MGHRA and CDR2 is YSYEKL. The CDR3 DNA is TGCGCCAGCAGCCAAGGGGTCGGGACAGGGGTATGGACAGATACGCAGTATTTT. As protein: CASSQGVGTGVWTDTQYF.

The CDR3 DNA is TGTGCCAGCAGTGAAAGGTCAGATAATCAGCCCCAGCATTTT. Translation: CASSERSDNQPQHF. The V call is TRBV2, the J call TRBJ1-5; the D is unclear. CDR1 SNHLY and CDR2 FYNNEI come from the germline V gene. Trimming shortened V by 2 bases and J by 4 bases, and 9 bases separated the two germline ends. This CDR3 spans 14 amino acids.

The gene calls are TRBV4-2 and TRBJ2-3, with D hard to call. Germline lookup yields CDR1 LGHNA and CDR2 YNFKEQ. The CDR3 spans 16 residues. V was trimmed by 1 base and J by 2 bases, leaving 13 bases between them. CDR3 in DNA: TGTGCCAGCAGCCAAGGAGACGGCTTAGCCACAGATACGCAGTATTTT. Its translation is CASSQGDGLATDTQYF.